The clone carrying this T cell receptor (beta chain) has only one observation. Antigen unknown. Every patient had mismatch repair deficiency by PCR or immunohistochemistry. TCRs were sequenced from a few patients responding to pembrolizumab. This sample is drawn from a study of PD-1 blockade in mismatch repair-deficient tumors. About the research overall: All were previously treated, progressing patients with around eleven mismatch repair-deficient cancer types. General study findings and limits: Tumor-resident clones, often absent from pretreatment blood, expanded after pembrolizumab and then contracted.

This CDR3 comprises 17 residues. Method: immunoSEQ multiplex PCR; TCRdb's copy keeps in-frame clones and lacks some. Of some 120,000 clones listed, around 87% are singletons. This TCR was sampled from an adult with mismatch repair-deficient cancer. The source was peripheral blood, collected 44 weeks after starting pembrolizumab. The chain carries TRBV21-1 and TRBJ2-7; the tabulated D call, TRBD1, remains unverified against the DNA. TRBV21-1 is tagged as a pseudogene. The CDR3 region is CASSKVSRQGDSYEQYF. The CDR3 DNA sequence: TGTGCCAGCAGCAAAGTTTCGAGACAGGGGGACTCCTACGAGCAGTACTTC.